One TCR beta chain is described in this entry. Germline V gene data show CDR1 as MRHNA and CDR2 as SNTAGT. The CDR3 has 18 residues. Trimming cost V 4 bases and J 0 bases; bases outside gene matches: 12. The data originate from a study of cytomegalovirus exposure and HLA in healthy donors. PCR used 60 Vbeta primers and 13 Jbeta primers. Measured with immunoSEQ multiplex PCR; TCRdb has only the in-frame clones, and not every one. The sample holds under 130,000 clones, nearly 85% seen once. The J gene is TRBJ1-2, the V gene TRBV6-4; 9 positions agree with TRBD1. The clonotype originates from a man aged 18-30 years in good health and CMV-seronegative. Source material: PBMCs. CDR3 sequence (DNA): TGTGCCAGCAGTGTCACTCCTTTTGGACAGGGGACTAACTATGGCTACACCTTC. Residues: CASSVTPFGQGTNYGYTF.